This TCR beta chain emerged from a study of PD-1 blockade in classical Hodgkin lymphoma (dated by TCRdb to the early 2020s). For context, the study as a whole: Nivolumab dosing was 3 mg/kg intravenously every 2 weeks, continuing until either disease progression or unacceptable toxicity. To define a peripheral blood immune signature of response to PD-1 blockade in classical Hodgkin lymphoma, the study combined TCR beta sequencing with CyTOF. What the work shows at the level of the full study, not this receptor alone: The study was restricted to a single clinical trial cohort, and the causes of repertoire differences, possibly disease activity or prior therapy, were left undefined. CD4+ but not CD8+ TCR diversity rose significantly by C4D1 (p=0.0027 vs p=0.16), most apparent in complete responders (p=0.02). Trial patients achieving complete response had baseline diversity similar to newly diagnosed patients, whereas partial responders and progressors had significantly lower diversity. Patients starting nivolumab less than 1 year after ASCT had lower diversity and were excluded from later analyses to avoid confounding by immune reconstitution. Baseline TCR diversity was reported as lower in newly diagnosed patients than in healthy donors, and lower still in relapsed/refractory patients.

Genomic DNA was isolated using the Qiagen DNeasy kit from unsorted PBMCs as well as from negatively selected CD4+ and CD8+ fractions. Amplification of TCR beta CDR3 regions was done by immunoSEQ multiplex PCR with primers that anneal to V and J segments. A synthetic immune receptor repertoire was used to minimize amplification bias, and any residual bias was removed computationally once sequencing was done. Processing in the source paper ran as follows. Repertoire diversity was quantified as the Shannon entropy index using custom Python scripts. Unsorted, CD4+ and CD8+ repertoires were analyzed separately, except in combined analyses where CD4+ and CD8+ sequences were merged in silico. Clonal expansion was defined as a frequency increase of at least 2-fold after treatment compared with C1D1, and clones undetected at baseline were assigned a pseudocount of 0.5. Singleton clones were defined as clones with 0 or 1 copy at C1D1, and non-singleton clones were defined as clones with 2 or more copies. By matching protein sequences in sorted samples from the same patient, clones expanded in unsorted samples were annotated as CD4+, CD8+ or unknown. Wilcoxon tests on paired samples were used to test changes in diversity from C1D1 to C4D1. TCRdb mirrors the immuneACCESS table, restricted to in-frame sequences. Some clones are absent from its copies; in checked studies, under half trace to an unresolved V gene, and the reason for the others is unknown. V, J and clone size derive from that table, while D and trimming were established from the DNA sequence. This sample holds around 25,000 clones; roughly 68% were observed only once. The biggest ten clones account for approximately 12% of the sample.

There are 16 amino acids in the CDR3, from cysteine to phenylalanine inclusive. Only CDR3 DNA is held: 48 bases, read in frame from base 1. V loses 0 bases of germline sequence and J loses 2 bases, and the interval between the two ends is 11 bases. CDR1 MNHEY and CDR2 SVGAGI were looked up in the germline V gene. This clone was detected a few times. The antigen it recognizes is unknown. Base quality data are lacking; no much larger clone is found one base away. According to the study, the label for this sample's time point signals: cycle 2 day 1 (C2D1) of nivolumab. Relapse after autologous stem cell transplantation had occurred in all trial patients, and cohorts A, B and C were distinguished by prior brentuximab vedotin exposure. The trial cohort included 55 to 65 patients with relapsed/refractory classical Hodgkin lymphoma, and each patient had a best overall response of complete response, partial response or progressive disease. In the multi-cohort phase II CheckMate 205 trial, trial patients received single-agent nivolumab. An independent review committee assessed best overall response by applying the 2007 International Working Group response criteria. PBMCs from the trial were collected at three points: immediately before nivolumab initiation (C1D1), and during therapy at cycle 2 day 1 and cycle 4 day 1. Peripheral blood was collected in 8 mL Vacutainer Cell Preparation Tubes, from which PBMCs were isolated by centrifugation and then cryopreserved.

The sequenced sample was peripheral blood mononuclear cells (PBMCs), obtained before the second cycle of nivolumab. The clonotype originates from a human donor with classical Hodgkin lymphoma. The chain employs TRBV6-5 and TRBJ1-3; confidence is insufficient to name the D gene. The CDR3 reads CASSYSVGSPGNTIYF. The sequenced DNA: TGTGCCAGCAGTTACTCCGTGGGTTCACCTGGAAACACCATATATTTT.